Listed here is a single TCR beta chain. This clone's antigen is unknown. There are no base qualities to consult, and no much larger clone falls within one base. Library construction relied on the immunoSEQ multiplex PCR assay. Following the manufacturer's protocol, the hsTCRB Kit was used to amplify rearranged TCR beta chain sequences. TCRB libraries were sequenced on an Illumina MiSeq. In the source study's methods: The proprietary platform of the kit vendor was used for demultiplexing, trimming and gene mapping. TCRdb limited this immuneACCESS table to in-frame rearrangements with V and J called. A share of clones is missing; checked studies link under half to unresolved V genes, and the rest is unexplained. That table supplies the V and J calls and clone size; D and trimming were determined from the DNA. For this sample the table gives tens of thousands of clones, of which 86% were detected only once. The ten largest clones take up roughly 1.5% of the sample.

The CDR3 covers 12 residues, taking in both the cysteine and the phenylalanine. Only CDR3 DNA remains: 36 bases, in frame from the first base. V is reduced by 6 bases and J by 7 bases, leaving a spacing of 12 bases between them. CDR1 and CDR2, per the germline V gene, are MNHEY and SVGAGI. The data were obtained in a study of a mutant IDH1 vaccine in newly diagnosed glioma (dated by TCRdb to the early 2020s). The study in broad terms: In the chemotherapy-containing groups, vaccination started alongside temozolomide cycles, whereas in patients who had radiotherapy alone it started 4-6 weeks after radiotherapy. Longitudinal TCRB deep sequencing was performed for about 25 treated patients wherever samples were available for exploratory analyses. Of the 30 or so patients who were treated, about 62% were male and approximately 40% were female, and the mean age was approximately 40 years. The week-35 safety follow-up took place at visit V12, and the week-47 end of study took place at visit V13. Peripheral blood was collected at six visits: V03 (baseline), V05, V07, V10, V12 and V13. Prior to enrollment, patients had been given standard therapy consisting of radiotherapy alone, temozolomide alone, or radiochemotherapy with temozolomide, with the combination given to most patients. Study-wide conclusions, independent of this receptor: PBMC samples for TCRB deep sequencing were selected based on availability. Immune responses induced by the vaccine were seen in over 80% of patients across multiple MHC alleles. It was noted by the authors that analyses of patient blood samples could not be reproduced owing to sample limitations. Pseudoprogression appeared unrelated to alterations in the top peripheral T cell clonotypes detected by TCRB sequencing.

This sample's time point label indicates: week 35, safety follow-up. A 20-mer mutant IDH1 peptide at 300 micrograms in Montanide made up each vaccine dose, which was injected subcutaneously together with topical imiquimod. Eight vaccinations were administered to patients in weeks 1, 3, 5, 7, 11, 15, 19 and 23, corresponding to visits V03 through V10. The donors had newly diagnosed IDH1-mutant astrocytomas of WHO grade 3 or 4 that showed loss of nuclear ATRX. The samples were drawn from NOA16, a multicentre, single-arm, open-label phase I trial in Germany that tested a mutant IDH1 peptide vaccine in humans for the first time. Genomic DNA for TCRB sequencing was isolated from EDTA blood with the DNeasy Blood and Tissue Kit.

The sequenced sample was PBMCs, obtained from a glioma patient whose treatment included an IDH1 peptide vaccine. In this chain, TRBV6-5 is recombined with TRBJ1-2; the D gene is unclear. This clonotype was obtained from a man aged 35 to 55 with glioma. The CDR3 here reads CASSTTEGGYTF. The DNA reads TGTGCCAGCAGCACAACAGAGGGTGGCTACACCTTC.